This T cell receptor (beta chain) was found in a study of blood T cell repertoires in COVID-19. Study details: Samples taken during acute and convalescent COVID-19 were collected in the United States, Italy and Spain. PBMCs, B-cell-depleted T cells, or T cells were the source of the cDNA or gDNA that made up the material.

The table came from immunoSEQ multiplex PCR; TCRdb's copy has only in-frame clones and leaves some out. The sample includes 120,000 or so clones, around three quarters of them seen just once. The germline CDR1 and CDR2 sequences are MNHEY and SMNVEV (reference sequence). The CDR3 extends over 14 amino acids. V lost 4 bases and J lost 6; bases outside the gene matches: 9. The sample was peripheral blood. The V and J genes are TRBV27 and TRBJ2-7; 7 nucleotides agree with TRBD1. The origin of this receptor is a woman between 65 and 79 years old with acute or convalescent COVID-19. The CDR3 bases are TGTGCCAGCAGTTCCCGACAGGGTGAAGGCGAGCAGTACTTC. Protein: CASSSRQGEGEQYF.